The clone carrying this T cell receptor beta chain was detected only a few times. Its matching antigen is unknown. Assay: immunoSEQ multiplex PCR; the TCRdb copy retains only in-frame clones and omits some. The sample records approximately 37,000 clones, roughly four fifths being singletons. This CDR3 contains 18 residues. This entry comes from a study of pediatric ulcerative colitis. Looking at the study overall: Ulcerative colitis patients had pancolitis or left-sided colitis, with confirming histology.

Regarding the study as a whole: In rectum, acute severe colitis had expanded clones and less diversity. No controls had the two rectal clonotypes shared by ulcerative colitis patients. Ulcerative colitis patients shared more blood-rectal clones than controls.

The rectum was sampled with one to two pinch biopsies at colonoscopy. The sample taken for sequencing was gut tissue. J is TRBJ1-5 and V is TRBV21-1; TRBD1, as called in the table, went unchecked against the DNA. TRBV21-1 is labeled a pseudogene. The receptor's source is a boy aged 5 to 17 with severe ulcerative colitis. The CDR3 nucleotides are TGTGCCAGCAGCAAAAGGGAGGGACAGGGACATAGCAATCAGCCCCAGCATTTT. It yields the protein CASSKREGQGHSNQPQHF.